The T cell receptor beta chain described here comes from a study of control samples from healthy donors and cancer patients. The method was immunoSEQ multiplex PCR; TCRdb's version includes in-frame clones alone and lacks a portion of them. The sample lists about 120,000 clones; roughly 93% were seen once. The CDR3 sequence is 14 residues long. From germline, CDR1 is SGHNT and CDR2 YYREEE (reference sequence). Deletions cut 2 bases from V and 3 bases from J, with 11 bases between. Material: blood. The rearrangement links TRBV5-4 to TRBJ2-5, with unresolved D. The receptor comes from a man aged 30-40 years in good health. The CDR3 loop is CASSFGIVEETQYF. CDR3 bases: TGTGCCAGCAGCTTTGGTATCGTTGAAGAGACCCAGTACTTC.